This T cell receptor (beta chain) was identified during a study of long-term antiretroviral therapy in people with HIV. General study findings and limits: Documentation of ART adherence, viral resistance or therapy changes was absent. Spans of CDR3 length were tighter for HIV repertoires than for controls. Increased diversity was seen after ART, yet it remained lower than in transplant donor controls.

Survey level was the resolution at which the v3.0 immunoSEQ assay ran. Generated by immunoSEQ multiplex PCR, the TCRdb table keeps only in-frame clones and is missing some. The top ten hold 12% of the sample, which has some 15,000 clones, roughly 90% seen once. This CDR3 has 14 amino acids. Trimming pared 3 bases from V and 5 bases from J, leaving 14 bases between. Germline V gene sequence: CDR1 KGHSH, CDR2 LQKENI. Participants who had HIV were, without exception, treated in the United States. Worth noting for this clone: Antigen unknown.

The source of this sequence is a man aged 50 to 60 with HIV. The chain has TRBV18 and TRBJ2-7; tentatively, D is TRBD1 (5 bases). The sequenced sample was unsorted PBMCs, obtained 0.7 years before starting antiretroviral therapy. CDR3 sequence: CASSPPNGAHEQYF. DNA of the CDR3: TGTGCCAGCTCACCCCCTAATGGGGCCCACGAGCAGTACTTC.